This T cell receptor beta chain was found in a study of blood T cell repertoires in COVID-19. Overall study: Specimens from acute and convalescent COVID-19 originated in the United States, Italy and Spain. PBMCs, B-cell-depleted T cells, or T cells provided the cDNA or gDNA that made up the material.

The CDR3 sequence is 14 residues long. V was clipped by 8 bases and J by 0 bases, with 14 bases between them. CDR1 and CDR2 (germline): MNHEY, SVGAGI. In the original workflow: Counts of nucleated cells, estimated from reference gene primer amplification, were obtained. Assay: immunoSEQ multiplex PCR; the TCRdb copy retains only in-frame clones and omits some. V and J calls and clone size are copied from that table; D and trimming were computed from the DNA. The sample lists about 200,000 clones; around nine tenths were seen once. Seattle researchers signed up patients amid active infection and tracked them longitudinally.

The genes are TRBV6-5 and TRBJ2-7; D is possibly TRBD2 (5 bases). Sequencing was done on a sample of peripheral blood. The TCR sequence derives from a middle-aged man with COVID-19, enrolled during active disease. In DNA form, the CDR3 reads TGTGCCAGCGAAGCGTTAGGGAGCTCCTACGAGCAGTACTTC. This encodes CASEALGSSYEQYF.